This T cell receptor beta chain stems from a study of cytomegalovirus exposure and HLA in healthy donors. Primers for the PCR totalled 60 Vbeta and 13 Jbeta. Assay: immunoSEQ multiplex PCR; the TCRdb copy retains only in-frame clones and omits some. This repertoire shows under 250,000 clones, approximately 82% found once; its top ten account for approximately 0.63%. Study results and limitations: Highly shared variants forming one cluster were likely a sequencing artifact.

With 6 bases removed from V and 0 bases from J, the gap between germline ends came to 7 bases. Germline lookup yields CDR1 SGHNT and CDR2 YYREEE (reference sequence). This CDR3 region has 13 residues. A word on this clone: The antigen is not known.

The sequencing sample was made of PBMCs. This TCR came from a man aged 18 to 29 in good health and CMV-seronegative. The V call is TRBV5-4, the J call TRBJ1-3; D call uncertain. The CDR3 bases are TGTGCCAGCAAAGAGAGCTCTGGAAACACCATATATTTT. Residues: CASKESSGNTIYF.